Sequencing of this TCR beta chain was carried out in a study of regulatory T cells in long-lasting Graves disease. At the level of the study: Recently diagnosed Graves' patients had received antithyroid drugs for under 3 months. Findings and limits, study-wide: There was favoring of TRBV28, TRBJ1-2 and TRBJ2-5 in persistent disease.

This sample's time point: newly diagnosed GD, antithyroid drugs for less than 3 months. Researchers made the TCR library from RNA that was extracted from PBMCs. With regard to this clonotype: As yet, its antigen is unknown. It may be a read error: a sequence one base away is much more abundant.

Construction of the TCR beta libraries employed iRepertoire HTBI primers in conjunction with Arm-PCR of CDR3 regions. TCRdb re-called the multiplex PCR reads with MiXCR, one entry per CDR3 protein. The sample consists of fewer than 450,000 distinct CDR3 sequences, approximately 16% of them appearing once. The CDR3 length is 15 residues. The V end lost 5 bases, the J end lost 10 bases, and 22 bases lay between the germline ends. Germline V gives CDR1 SGHTA, CDR2 FQGNSA. A further study also used this sample, focusing on T cells in Graves' hyperthyroidism and ophthalmopathy.

The material was peripheral blood mononuclear cells (PBMCs), obtained at new diagnosis, from a patient treated with antithyroid drugs. This receptor was taken from a woman in her 40s with Graves disease. The chain employs TRBV7-2 and TRBJ2-3; D might be TRBD1 (5 bases). The CDR3: CASSPQASRSDAQYF. The CDR3 DNA sequence: TGTGCCAGCAGCCCACAGGCGTCCCGTAGTGATGCGCAGTATTTT.